Sequencing of this TCR beta chain was carried out in a study of siplizumab effects on memory and regulatory T cells. This CDR3 region has 16 residues. In germline, CDR1 is SGHRS, CDR2 YFSETQ. Trimming removed 0 bases from V and 4 bases from J; junction bases left unmatched: 7. Study-level results: Relative to controls at around 25%, mappable alloreactive CD4+ clones exhibited a mean Treg-derived proportion of 68.8% with siplizumab. Unstimulated subsets were the mapping target of only a minor fraction of alloreactive clones. Naive T cells were seen as more diverse than memory cells and as major alloresponse contributors.

With regard to this clone: What it binds is unknown.

The assay looked at some 93,000 TCR templates in each sample. Libraries were prepared by immunoSEQ multiplex PCR; TCRdb keeps only in-frame clonotypes and omits some of them. The sample shows about 100,000 clones, 92% of them seen only once. The rearrangement joins TRBV5-1 to TRBJ2-3, with TRBD2 matching 8 bases. The sample consisted of CD4+ T cells sorted from blood. This clonotype was obtained from a human donor in good health. The CDR3 bases are TGCGCCAGCAGCTTGGCCCTCGGGAGGGCCGCAGATACGCAGTATTTT. Translation gives CASSLALGRAADTQYF.